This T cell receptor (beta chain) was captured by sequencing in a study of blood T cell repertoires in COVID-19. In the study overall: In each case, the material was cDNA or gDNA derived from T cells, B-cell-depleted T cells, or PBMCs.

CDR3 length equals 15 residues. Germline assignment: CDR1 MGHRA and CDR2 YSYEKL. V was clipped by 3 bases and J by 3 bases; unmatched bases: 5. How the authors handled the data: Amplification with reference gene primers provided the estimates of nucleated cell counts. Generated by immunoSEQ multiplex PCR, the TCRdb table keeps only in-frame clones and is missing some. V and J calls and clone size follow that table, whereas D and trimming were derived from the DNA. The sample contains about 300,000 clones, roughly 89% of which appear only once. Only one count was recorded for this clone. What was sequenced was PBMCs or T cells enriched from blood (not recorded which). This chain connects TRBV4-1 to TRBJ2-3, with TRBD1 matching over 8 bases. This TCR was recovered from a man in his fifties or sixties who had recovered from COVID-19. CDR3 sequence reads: CASSHVRQGTDTQYF. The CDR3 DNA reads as TGCGCCAGCAGCCATGTCCGACAGGGGACAGATACGCAGTATTTT.